Below, 17 T cell receptor beta chains from the same sample are listed, as sequenced in a study of shared clonotypes between healthy human individuals (dated by TCRdb to the early 2020s). The library was built by means of the immunoSEQ multiplex PCR assay. TCRdb mirrors the immuneACCESS table, restricted to in-frame sequences. Some clones are absent from its copies; in checked studies, under half trace to an unresolved V gene, and the reason for the others is unknown. This sample lists some 1,600,000 clones; around 98% were detected once. The ten largest clonotypes hold 0.45% of the sample. The sequencing sample was made of naive CD4+ T cells sorted from blood. The cell subset or site label corresponds to: CD45RA+ positively selected. Every receptor here comes from a man aged 30 to 45 in good health.

The rearrangement uses TRBV7-3 and TRBJ2-1; 7 bases fit TRBD2. V gave up 2 bases and J gave up 7 bases; unmatched junction bases: 5. The CDR3 is made up of 14 amino acids. Germline lookup yields CDR1 SGHTA and CDR2 FQGTGA. The CDR3 reads CASSLGGSINEQFF. CDR3 DNA sequence: TGTGCCAGCAGCTTAGGCGGGAGTATTAATGAGCAGTTCTTC.

The chain carries TRBV6-1 and TRBJ2-7, with 8 bases matching TRBD1. V lost 6 bases and J lost 4; bases outside the gene matches: 8. The CDR3 has 14 amino acids. Germline V gives CDR1 MNHNS, CDR2 SASEGT. Written as DNA, the CDR3 is TGTGCCAGCAGAGATCAGGGGGCGCGGTACGAGCAGTACTTC. It is translated as CASRDQGARYEQYF.

This clone was observed a single time. The V gene is TRBV19, the J gene TRBJ2-3; no definite D call. The germline V and J ends were trimmed by 5 bases and 5 bases, with 8 bases remaining between them. The CDR3 length is 12 residues. CDR1 and CDR2 from the germline V gene are LNHDA and SQIVND (reference sequence). CDR3 in DNA: TGTGCCAGTAGTGGATACTTAGATACGCAGTATTTT. It translates to CASSGYLDTQYF.

The chain combines TRBV2 with TRBJ2-2; no reliable D call. V lost 6 bases and J lost 8, with 10 bases in between. Per germline, CDR1 SNHLY and CDR2 FYNNEI. CDR3 length: 12 amino acids. The CDR3 sequence: CASRRTGGELFF. CDR3 bases: TGTGCCAGCAGACGAACCGGTGGGGAGCTGTTTTTT. Drawing the rest from reference TRBV2 and TRBJ2-2, the complete variable domain is EPEVTQTPSHQVTQMGQEVILRCVPISNHLYFYWYRQILGQKVEFLVSFYNNEISEKSEIFDDQFSVERPDGSNFTLKIRSTKLEDSAMYFCASRRTGGELFFGEGSRLTVL.

J is TRBJ2-1 and V is TRBV6-1, with 12 nucleotides matching TRBD2. The CDR3 runs to 15 residues. Germline V CDR1 and CDR2: MNHNS, SASEGT. V dropped 2 bases and J dropped 8; count of bases not matched to a gene: 4. CDR3 sequence: CASSEWLAGGYEQFF. The CDR3 DNA is TGTGCCAGCAGTGAATGGCTAGCGGGAGGGTATGAGCAGTTCTTC.

The chain recombines TRBV15 with TRBJ2-1; D ambiguous. With 1 base removed from V and 8 bases from J, the gap between germline ends came to 15 bases. This CDR3 has 15 residues. Germline CDR1 and CDR2: LNHNV and YYDKDF (reference sequence). The CDR3 loop is CATSRGLLSDDEQFF. The CDR3 DNA reads as TGTGCCACCAGCAGAGGCCTCCTATCCGACGATGAGCAGTTCTTC.

V is TRBV18 and J is TRBJ2-3; weak D call: TRBD2 (6 bases). Germline CDR1 and CDR2: KGHSH and LQKENI. V gave up 8 bases and J gave up 1 base, with 19 bases separating them. The CDR3 spans 16 residues. CDR3 in DNA: TGTGCCAGCCAGCCCAAACCCGGGACTGGCACAGATACGCAGTATTTT. Translated, it gives CASQPKPGTGTDTQYF. Looking up the rest from reference TRBV18 and TRBJ2-3 gives the full variable domain: NAGVMQNPRHLVRRRGQEARLRCSPMKGHSHVYWYRQLPEEGLKFMVYLQKENIIDESGMPKERFSAEFPKEGPSILRIQQVVRGDSAAYFCASQPKPGTGTDTQYFGPGTRLTVL.

The rearrangement uses TRBV6-1 and TRBJ2-3; 10 bases fit TRBD2. There are 15 residues in the CDR3. Germline V gene sequence: CDR1 MNHNS, CDR2 SASEGT. After removal of 4 bases from V and 8 bases from J, the junction contained 9 bases not matched to a gene. In DNA, the CDR3 is TGTGCCAGCAGTGGGGTAGCGGGAGGTGTCTCTACGCAGTATTTT. The encoded protein is CASSGVAGGVSTQYF.

This chain uses TRBV28 with TRBJ1-1; D gene unclear. CDR1 MDHEN and CDR2 SYDVKM come from the germline V gene. Trimming left V 2 bases short and J 0 bases short, with 10 bases between. The CDR3 is 15 residues long. Written as DNA, the CDR3 is TGTGCCAGCAGTTTACTTGTCGCCTTGAACACTGAAGCTTTCTTT. Its translation is CASSLLVALNTEAFF. The whole variable domain, filled in from reference TRBV28 and TRBJ1-1, reads DVKVTQSSRYLVKRTGEKVFLECVQDMDHENMFWYRQDPGLGLRLIYFSYDVKMKEKGDIPEGYSVSREKKERFSLILESASTNQTSMYLCASSLLVALNTEAFFGQGTRLTVV.

To note about this clone: The sample holds other DNA sequences that translate to the same CDR3. The genes are TRBV5-1 and TRBJ2-5; D ambiguous. The CDR3 spans 12 residues. Between the trimmed V and J ends, which lost 0 bases and 4 bases, there was a span of 4 bases. In germline, CDR1 is SGHRS, CDR2 YFSETQ. This CDR3 is CASSLGLETQYF. The CDR3 DNA reads as TGCGCCAGCAGCTTGGGGCTAGAGACCCAGTACTTC. Combining the CDR3 with reference TRBV5-1 and TRBJ2-5 gives the whole variable domain KAGVTQTPRYLIKTRGQQVTLSCSPISGHRSVSWYQQTPGQGLQFLFEYFSETQRNKGNFPGRFSGRQFSNSRSEMNVSTLELGDSALYLCASSLGLETQYFGPGTRLLVL.

The chain is built from TRBV19 and TRBJ2-2, with 7 bases aligning to TRBD1. The trim removed 3 bases at V and 4 bases at J, leaving 8 bases unmatched. This CDR3 contains 16 residues. In germline, CDR1 is LNHDA, CDR2 SQIVND (reference sequence). CDR3 DNA: TGTGCCAGTAGTATTCCGACAGGGTTGGGCACCGGGGAGCTGTTTTTT. Its translation is CASSIPTGLGTGELFF. The entire variable domain, with the rest obtained from reference TRBV19 and TRBJ2-2, is as follows: DGGITQSPKYLFRKEGQNVTLSCEQNLNHDAMYWYRQDPGQGLRLIYYSQIVNDFQKGDIAEGYSVSREKKESFPLTVTSAQKNPTAFYLCASSIPTGLGTGELFFGEGSRLTVL.

A note on this clone: The sample has other DNA sequences that encode this CDR3 too. The chain links TRBV28 to TRBJ2-7; D is possibly TRBD1 or TRBD2 (5 bases each). V dropped 6 bases and J dropped 0 bases, with 15 bases sitting between them. The CDR3 sequence is 15 residues long. Looked up from germline, CDR1 is MDHEN and CDR2 is SYDVKM. For the CDR3, the DNA is TGTGCCAGCAGCCCACCCGGGACCGGCTCCTACGAGCAGTACTTC. As protein: CASSPPGTGSYEQYF.

The V call is TRBV14, the J call TRBJ2-2; weak D call: TRBD1 (6 bases). Trimming left V 4 bases short and J 6 bases short, with 15 bases between. CDR3 length equals 15 residues. Germline V gene sequence: CDR1 SGHDN, CDR2 FVKESK. The CDR3 reads CASSPPGRGPGELFF. CDR3 coding DNA: TGTGCCAGCAGCCCACCTGGCAGGGGCCCCGGGGAGCTGTTTTTT. Filled out from reference TRBV14 and TRBJ2-2, the complete variable domain reads EAGVTQFPSHSVIEKGQTVTLRCDPISGHDNLYWYRRVMGKEIKFLLHFVKESKQDESGMPNNRFLAERTGGTYSTLKVQPAELEDSGVYFCASSPPGRGPGELFFGEGSRLTVL.

The CDR3 region is CASSQDVRQPTGYTF. CDR3 nucleotide sequence: TGCGCCAGCAGCCAAGATGTACGGCAGCCTACGGGCTACACCTTC. V usage is TRBV4-3 and J usage is TRBJ1-2; D uncertain. The CDR3 is made up of 15 amino acids. Trimming pared 0 bases from V and 8 bases from J, leaving 16 bases between. CDR1 and CDR2 from the germline V gene are LGHNA and YSLEER.

This clone was observed once. The genes are TRBV5-1 and TRBJ2-3, with 8 bases fitting TRBD1. J lost 2 bases, V lost 5 bases, and 10 bases had no gene match. The CDR3 is 16 amino acids. From germline, CDR1 is SGHRS and CDR2 YFSETQ. In DNA, the CDR3 is TGCGCCAGCAGAGGGACAGGAATATCTAACACAGATACGCAGTATTTT. It yields the protein CASRGTGISNTDTQYF.

V gene TRBV7-2 combines with J gene TRBJ2-3; D gene ambiguous. This CDR3 comprises 16 residues. Looked up from germline, CDR1 is SGHTA and CDR2 is FQGNSA. V shed 4 bases and J shed 1 base, with 15 bases lying between them. CDR3 sequence reads: CASSSNLRGGTDTQYF. The CDR3 region has the DNA TGTGCCAGCAGCTCCAACTTGCGTGGGGGCACAGATACGCAGTATTTT.

This rearrangement joins TRBV21-1 to TRBJ2-7; no DNA check was done on the table's D call, TRBD1. TRBV21-1 is a known pseudogene. There are 13 residues in the CDR3. The CDR3 nucleotides are TGTGCCAGTAGGTTCGGGACAGTCGACGAGCAGTACTTC. The encoded protein is CASRFGTVDEQYF.